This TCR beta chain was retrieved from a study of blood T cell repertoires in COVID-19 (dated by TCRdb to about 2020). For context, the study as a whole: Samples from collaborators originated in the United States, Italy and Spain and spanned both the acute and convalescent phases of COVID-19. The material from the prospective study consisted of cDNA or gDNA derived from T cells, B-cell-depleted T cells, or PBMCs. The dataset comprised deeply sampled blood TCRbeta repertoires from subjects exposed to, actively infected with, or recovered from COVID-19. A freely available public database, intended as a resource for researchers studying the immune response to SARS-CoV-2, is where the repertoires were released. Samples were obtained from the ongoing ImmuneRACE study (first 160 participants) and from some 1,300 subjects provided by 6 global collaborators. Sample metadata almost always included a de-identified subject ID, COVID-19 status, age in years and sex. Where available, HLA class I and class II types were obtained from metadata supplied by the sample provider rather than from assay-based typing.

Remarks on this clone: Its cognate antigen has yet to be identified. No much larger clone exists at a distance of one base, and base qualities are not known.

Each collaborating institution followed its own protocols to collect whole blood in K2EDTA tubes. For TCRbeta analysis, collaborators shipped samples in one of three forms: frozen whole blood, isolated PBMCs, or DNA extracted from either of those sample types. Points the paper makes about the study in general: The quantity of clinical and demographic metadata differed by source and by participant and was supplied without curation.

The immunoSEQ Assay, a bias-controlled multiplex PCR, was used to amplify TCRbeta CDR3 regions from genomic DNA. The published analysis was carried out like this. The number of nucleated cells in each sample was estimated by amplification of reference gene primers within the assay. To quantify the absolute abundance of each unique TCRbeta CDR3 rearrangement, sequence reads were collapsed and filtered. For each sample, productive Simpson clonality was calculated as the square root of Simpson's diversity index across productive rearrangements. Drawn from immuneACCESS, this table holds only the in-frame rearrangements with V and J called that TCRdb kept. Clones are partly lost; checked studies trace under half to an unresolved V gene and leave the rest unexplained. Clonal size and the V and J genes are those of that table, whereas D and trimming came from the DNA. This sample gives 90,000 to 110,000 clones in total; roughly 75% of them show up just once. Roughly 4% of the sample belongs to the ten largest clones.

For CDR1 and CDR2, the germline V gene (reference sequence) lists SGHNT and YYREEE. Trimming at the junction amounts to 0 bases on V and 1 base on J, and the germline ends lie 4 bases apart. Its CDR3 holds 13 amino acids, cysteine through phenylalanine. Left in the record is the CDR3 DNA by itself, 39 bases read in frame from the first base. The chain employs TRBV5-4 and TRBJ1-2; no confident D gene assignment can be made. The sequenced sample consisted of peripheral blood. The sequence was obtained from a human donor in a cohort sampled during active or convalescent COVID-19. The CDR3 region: CASSLGSNYGYTF. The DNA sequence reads TGTGCCAGCAGCTTGGGCAGTAACTATGGCTACACCTTC.